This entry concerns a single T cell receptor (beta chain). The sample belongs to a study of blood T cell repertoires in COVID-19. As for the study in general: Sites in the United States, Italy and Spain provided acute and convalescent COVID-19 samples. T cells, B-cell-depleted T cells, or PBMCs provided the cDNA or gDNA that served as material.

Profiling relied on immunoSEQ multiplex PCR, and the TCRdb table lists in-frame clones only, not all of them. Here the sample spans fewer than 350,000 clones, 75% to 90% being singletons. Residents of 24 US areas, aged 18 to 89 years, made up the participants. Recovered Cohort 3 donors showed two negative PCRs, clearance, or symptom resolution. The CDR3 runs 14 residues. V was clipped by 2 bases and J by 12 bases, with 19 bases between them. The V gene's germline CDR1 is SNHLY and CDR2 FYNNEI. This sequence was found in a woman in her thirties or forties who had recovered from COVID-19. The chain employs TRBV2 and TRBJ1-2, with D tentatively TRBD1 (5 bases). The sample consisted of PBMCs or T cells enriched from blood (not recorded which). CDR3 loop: CASSEKYLVRVNTF. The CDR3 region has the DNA TGTGCCAGCAGTGAAAAGTATTTGGTCAGGGTCAACACCTTC.